These 14 T cell receptor beta chains came from one sample sequenced in a study of shared clonotypes between healthy human individuals. Using immunoSEQ multiplex PCR, the repertoire was profiled, and TCRdb retains in-frame clones only, with some absent. This table has over a million clones, roughly 97% appearing once. What was sequenced was naive CD4+ T cells sorted from blood. The subset: CD45RA+ positively selected. Receptors originate from a man aged 25 to 40 in good health.

This chain joins TRBV5-1 and TRBJ2-3; 12 bases line up with TRBD2. Germline V gene lookup returns CDR1 SGHRS and CDR2 YFSETQ. This CDR3 region has 16 residues. The V gene end was trimmed by 4 bases and the J gene end by 2 bases; junction bases not matched to a gene: 5. Here the CDR3 reads CASSNGLAGTTDTQYF. In nucleotides, the CDR3 is TGCGCCAGCAGCAATGGACTAGCGGGGACCACAGATACGCAGTATTTT.

The chain couples TRBV6-5 to TRBJ1-4, with D possibly TRBD1 on 6 matching bases. The CDR3 runs 14 residues. From germline, CDR1 is MNHEY and CDR2 SVGAGI. V gave up 2 bases and J gave up 4 bases, with 8 bases separating them. The CDR3 DNA reads TGTGCCAGCAGTTACGGACAGCTTAATGAAAAACTGTTTTTT. Translation: CASSYGQLNEKLFF.

J is TRBJ2-1 and V is TRBV10-3; 9 nucleotides line up with TRBD2. CDR1 and CDR2 from the germline V gene are ENHRY and SYGVKD. The CDR3 length is 15 residues. The ends lost 10 bases at V and 7 bases at J; junction bases unmatched: 14. The CDR3 nucleotides are TGTGCCACTACTGAAATAGCGGGAGTAAGTAATGAGCAGTTCTTC. It translates to CATTEIAGVSNEQFF.

The chain joins TRBV18 to TRBJ2-1, with TRBD2 matching 14 bases. This CDR3 region has 19 residues. Germline CDR1 is KGHSH and CDR2 is LQKENI. V dropped 3 bases and J dropped 0; count of bases not matched to a gene: 7. The CDR3 DNA reads TGTGCCAGCTCACCGAAGACTAGCGGGAGGGGTTCCTCCTACAATGAGCAGTTCTTC. This gives the protein CASSPKTSGRGSSYNEQFF. The complete variable domain, with remaining parts taken from reference TRBV18 and TRBJ2-1, reads NAGVMQNPRHLVRRRGQEARLRCSPMKGHSHVYWYRQLPEEGLKFMVYLQKENIIDESGMPKERFSAEFPKEGPSILRIQQVVRGDSAAYFCASSPKTSGRGSSYNEQFFGPGTRLTVL.

The chain carries TRBV18 and TRBJ2-2; 7 nucleotides agree with TRBD1. Germline CDR1 and CDR2: KGHSH and LQKENI. There are 14 residues in the CDR3. The V gene end was trimmed by 3 bases and the J gene end by 6 bases; junction bases not matched to a gene: 4. This CDR3 is CASSPKTGPGELFF. The CDR3 DNA reads TGTGCCAGCTCACCCAAGACAGGGCCCGGGGAGCTGTTTTTT.

The genes are TRBV10-1 and TRBJ2-1; possible D gene TRBD2, 6 bases. The CDR3 spans 16 residues. V gave up 1 base and J gave up 5 bases, with 15 bases separating them. Germline-derived CDR1 and CDR2 are WNHNN and SYGVQD (reference sequence). In DNA, the CDR3 is TGCGCCAGCAGTGAGTTAGCTTGGGGGGTAAACAATGAGCAGTTCTTC. Encoded protein: CASSELAWGVNNEQFF.

This chain uses TRBV6-4 with TRBJ1-3; D not certain. V lost 3 bases to trimming and J lost 10 bases, with 16 bases between them. The CDR3 covers 14 residues. The germline CDR1 and CDR2 sequences are MRHNA and SNTAGT. The CDR3, as DNA: TGTGCCAGCAGTGAAAAAGACAAGAGACGGACCATATATTTT. The encoded protein is CASSEKDKRRTIYF.

The sample holds one count of this clone. V gene TRBV28 combines with J gene TRBJ2-7; possible D gene TRBD2, 5 bases. The germline CDR1 and CDR2 sequences are MDHEN and SYDVKM. With 5 bases removed from V and 1 base from J, the gap between germline ends came to 18 bases. The CDR3 runs 16 residues. The CDR3 protein is CASSLAHIRGSYEQYF. CDR3 DNA sequence: TGTGCCAGCAGTCTCGCACACATAAGAGGGTCCTACGAGCAGTACTTC.

The J gene is TRBJ2-5, the V gene TRBV7-9, with a possible D match to TRBD1 (6 bases). Per germline, CDR1 SEHNR and CDR2 FQNEAQ (reference sequence). There are 14 residues in the CDR3. Between the trimmed V and J ends, which lost 2 bases and 2 bases, there was a span of 9 bases. Written as DNA, the CDR3 is TGTGCCAGCAGCTTATGGCAGGGGCAAGAGACCCAGTACTTC. This codes for CASSLWQGQETQYF.

The rearrangement uses TRBV11-3 and TRBJ1-1; TRBD1 matches 9 bases. Trimming at V came to 5 bases and at J to 5 bases, leaving 9 bases not matched to a gene. CDR3 size: 15 residues. CDR1 is SGHNT and CDR2 is YENEEA in the germline V gene. The chain's CDR3 is CASSPSGQGRTEAFF. In DNA form, the CDR3 reads TGTGCCAGCAGCCCCTCGGGACAGGGACGGACTGAAGCTTTCTTT.

The chain links TRBV5-1 to TRBJ2-1, with 7 bases fitting TRBD1. This CDR3 contains 12 residues. Germline trimming cut 3 bases from V and 7 bases from J; bases unmatched to any gene: 1. Germline V gene sequence: CDR1 SGHRS, CDR2 YFSETQ. This chain's CDR3 is CASSSTGNEQFF. For the CDR3, the DNA is TGCGCCAGCAGCTCGACAGGGAATGAGCAGTTCTTC.

CDR3 DNA: TGTGCCAGCAGCCCCGACAGGGGCAGCTCCTACGAGCAGTACTTC. Its translation: CASSPDRGSSYEQYF. This chain connects TRBV7-9 to TRBJ2-7; 8 nucleotides align to TRBD1. Germline CDR1 and CDR2: SEHNR and FQNEAQ (reference sequence). This CDR3 is built from 15 residues. The trim removed 5 bases at V and 0 bases at J, leaving 6 bases unmatched.

The V call is TRBV21-1, the J call TRBJ2-5; the tabulated D call, TRBD2, remains unverified against the DNA. TRBV21-1 is shown as a pseudogene. The CDR3 covers 16 residues. The CDR3 sequence is CASSNKLAEPQETQYF. The CDR3 coding sequence is TGTGCCAGCAGCAATAAACTAGCGGAGCCACAAGAGACCCAGTACTTC.

The rearrangement uses TRBV19 and TRBJ2-7; TRBD1 matches at 8 bases. CDR1 and CDR2 (germline): LNHDA, SQIVND (reference sequence). This CDR3 has 15 amino acids. J lost 5 bases, V lost 4 bases, and 10 bases had no gene match. The CDR3 sequence is CASSTGTGPLHEQYF. The DNA of the CDR3 is TGTGCCAGTAGTACTGGGACAGGTCCTCTCCACGAGCAGTACTTC.